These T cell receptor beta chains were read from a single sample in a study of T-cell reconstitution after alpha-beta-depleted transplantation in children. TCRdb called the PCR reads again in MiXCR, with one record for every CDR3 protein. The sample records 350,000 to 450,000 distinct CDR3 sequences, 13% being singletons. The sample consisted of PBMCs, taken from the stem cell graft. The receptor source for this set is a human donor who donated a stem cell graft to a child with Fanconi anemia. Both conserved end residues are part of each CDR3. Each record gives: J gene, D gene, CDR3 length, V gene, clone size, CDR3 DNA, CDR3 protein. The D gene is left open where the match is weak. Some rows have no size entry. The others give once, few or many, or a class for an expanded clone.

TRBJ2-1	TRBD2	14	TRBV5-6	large	TGTGCCAGCAGCACACTAGCGGAATACAATGAGCAGTTCTTC	CASSTLAEYNEQFF
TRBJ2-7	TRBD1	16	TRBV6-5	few	TGTGCCAGCAGTTACCCCACGGGACAGATTAACTACGAGCAGTACTTC	CASSYPTGQINYEQYF
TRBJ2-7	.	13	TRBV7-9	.	TGTGCCAGCAGCTCCCCACGAAACTACGAGCAGTACTTC	CASSSPRNYEQYF
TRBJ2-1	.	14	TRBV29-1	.	TGCAGCGCCGGGACGGGGTTCCTCTACAATGAGCAGTTCTTC	CSAGTGFLYNEQFF
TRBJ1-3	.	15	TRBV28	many	TGTGCCAGCAGTTCCAACCTGGGCTCTGGAAACACCATATATTTT	CASSSNLGSGNTIYF
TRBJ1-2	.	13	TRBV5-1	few	TGCGCCAGCAGCCCCATTGGGGGGCAGGGCTACACCTTC	CASSPIGGQGYTF
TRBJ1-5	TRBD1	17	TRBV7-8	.	TGTGCCAGCAGCCTCAACTCAGGGGGCGAGGGCAATCAGCCCCAGCATTTT	CASSLNSGGEGNQPQHF
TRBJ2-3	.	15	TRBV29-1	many	TGCAGCGTTGAGACGGGGACACCGACCACAGATACGCAGTATTTT	CSVETGTPTTDTQYF
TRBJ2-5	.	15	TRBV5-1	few	TGCGCCAGCAGCTTGGGGGGGACCACGAGAGAGACCCAGTACTTC	CASSLGGTTRETQYF
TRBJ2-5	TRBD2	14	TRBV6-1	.	TGTGCCAGCAGAAAGACGGGAGGGAAAGAGACCCAGTACTTC	CASRKTGGKETQYF
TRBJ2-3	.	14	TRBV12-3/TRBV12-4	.	TGTACCAGCAGTTTAACTGACGTGGCAGATACGCAGTATTTT	CTSSLTDVADTQYF
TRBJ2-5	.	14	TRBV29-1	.	TGCAGCGTTCCAAAAGGGGTGGGTCAAGAGACCCAGTACTTC	CSVPKGVGQETQYF
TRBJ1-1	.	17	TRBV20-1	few	TGCAGTGCTAGAGATTCCGGCAGGGGCAATTTGAACACTGAAGCTTTCTTT	CSARDSGRGNLNTEAFF
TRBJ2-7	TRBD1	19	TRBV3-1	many	TGTGCCAGCAGCCAGGGTCGGACCACCGAACGGGACAGTTCCTACGAGCAGTACTTC	CASSQGRTTERDSSYEQYF
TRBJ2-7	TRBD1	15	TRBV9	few	TGTGCCAGCAGCGTCGGACAGGGGGATTTAGTCGAGCAGTACTTC	CASSVGQGDLVEQYF
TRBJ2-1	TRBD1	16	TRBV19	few	TGTGCCAGTAGTATAGGAAACAGGGGCCACTACAATGAGCAGTTCTTC	CASSIGNRGHYNEQFF
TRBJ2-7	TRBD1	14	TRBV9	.	TGTGCCAGCAGCGAGAGGCAGGGGGCCAACGAGCAGTACTTC	CASSERQGANEQYF
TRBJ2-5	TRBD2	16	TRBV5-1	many	TGCGCCAGCAGCTTGACCACTAGCGCCCACCAAGAGACCCAGTACTTC	CASSLTTSAHQETQYF
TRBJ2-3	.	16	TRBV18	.	TGTGCCAGCTCAAGACGGAGAGCGTCCAGCACAGATACGCAGTATTTT	CASSRRRASSTDTQYF
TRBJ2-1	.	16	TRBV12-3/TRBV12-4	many	TGTGCCAGCAGTTGGCAGGCCGCATCCTTCACCAATGAGCAGTTCTTC	CASSWQAASFTNEQFF
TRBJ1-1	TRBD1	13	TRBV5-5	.	TGTGCCGGGGGGGACAGGGCAAACACTGAAGCTTTCTTT	CAGGDRANTEAFF
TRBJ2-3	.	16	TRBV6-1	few	TGTGCCAGCAGCCCCGGGTGGTCTGACAACACAGATACGCAGTATTTT	CASSPGWSDNTDTQYF
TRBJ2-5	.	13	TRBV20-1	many	TGCAGTGCTGAATCTTCCTCAAGCGGGACCCAGTACTTC	CSAESSSSGTQYF
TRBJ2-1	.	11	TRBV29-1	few	TGCAGCGTTGCAACATACAATGAGCAGTTCTTC	CSVATYNEQFF
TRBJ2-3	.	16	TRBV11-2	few	TGTGCCAGCAGCTTGGGGTGGGGCCAACGAGGAGATACGCAGTATTTT	CASSLGWGQRGDTQYF
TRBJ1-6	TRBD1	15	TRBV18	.	TGTGCCAGCTCACCCCCGGACAGGGGACGTTCACCCCTCCACTTT	CASSPPDRGRSPLHF
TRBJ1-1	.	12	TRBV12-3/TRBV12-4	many	TGTGCCAGCAGTCCAGAAAACACTGAAGCTTTCTTT	CASSPENTEAFF
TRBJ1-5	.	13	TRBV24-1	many	TGTGCCACCAGTAGGGGGACGACTCAGCCCCAGCATTTT	CATSRGTTQPQHF